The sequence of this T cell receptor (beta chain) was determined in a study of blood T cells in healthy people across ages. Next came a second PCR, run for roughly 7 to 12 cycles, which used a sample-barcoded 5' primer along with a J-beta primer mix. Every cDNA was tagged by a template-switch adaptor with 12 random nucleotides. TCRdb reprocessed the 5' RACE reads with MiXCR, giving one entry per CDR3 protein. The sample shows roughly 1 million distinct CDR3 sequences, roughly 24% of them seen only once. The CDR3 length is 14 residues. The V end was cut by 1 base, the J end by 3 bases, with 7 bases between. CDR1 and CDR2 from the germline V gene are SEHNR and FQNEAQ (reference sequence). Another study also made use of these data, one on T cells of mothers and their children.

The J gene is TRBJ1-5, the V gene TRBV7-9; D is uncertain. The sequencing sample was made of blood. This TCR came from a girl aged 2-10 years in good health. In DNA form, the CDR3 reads TGTGCCAGCAGCTTAGGCGGGGACAATCAGCCCCAGCATTTT. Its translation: CASSLGGDNQPQHF.